Each of the 10 T cell receptor beta chains below was sequenced from the same sample in a study of blood T cell repertoires in COVID-19. Assay used: immunoSEQ multiplex PCR; TCRdb lists only in-frame clones, some missing. The table has over 600,000 clones, about 87% seen once; the top ten hold over 0.2%. Material: peripheral blood. These receptors were taken from a woman between 18 and 30 years old with acute or convalescent COVID-19.

This chain joins TRBV3-1 (or the pseudogene TRBV3-2) and TRBJ1-2; D is ambiguous. Germline values: CDR1 LGHDT, CDR2 YNNKEL (reference sequence). Trimming shortened V by 3 bases and J by 0 bases, and 8 bases separated the two germline ends. The CDR3 is 14 residues long. The CDR3 nucleotides read TGTGCCAGCAGCCAGCACGGTTCTAACTATGGCTACACCTTC. Translation gives CASSQHGSNYGYTF.

The rearrangement joins TRBV6-4 to TRBJ1-1, with 9 bases lining up with TRBD1. Germline V gene lookup returns CDR1 MRHNA and CDR2 SNTAGT. This CDR3 is built from 13 residues. With V trimmed by 6 bases and J by 5 bases, 4 bases remained unmatched. The CDR3 DNA is TGTGCCAGCAGCGCCGACAGGGGGACTGAAGCTTTCTTT. Its protein is CASSADRGTEAFF.

The chain recombines TRBV6-5 with TRBJ2-7; unclear D gene. CDR3 length: 13 residues. The V gene's germline CDR1 is MNHEY and CDR2 SVGAGI. V was shortened by 0 bases and J by 3 bases, with 6 bases between the two germline ends. The CDR3 loop reads CASSYSSRYEQYF. The CDR3 bases are TGTGCCAGCAGTTACTCTTCTCGCTACGAGCAGTACTTC.

The chain employs TRBV7-2 and TRBJ2-1, with a possible D match to TRBD1 (5 bases). The CDR3 consists of 16 residues. V gave up 2 bases and J gave up 10 bases, with 21 bases separating them. CDR1 SGHTA and CDR2 FQGNSA come from the germline V gene. CDR3 in amino acids: CASSLTPTQGPQEQFF. CDR3 DNA: TGTGCCAGCAGCTTAACCCCCACCCAGGGTCCCCAGGAGCAGTTCTTC.

This clone has ten or more counts. The rearrangement joins TRBV4-2 to TRBJ1-2; a weak D match, TRBD1 (5 bases). The germline gives CDR1 LGHNA, CDR2 YNFKEQ. This CDR3 has 19 residues. V was cut by 0 bases and J by 4 bases, with 24 bases left in between. The CDR3 DNA is TGTGCCAGCAGCCAAGATCCGCGAGGGACTACGGGAGTATTCTATGGCTACACCTTC. Amino acids: CASSQDPRGTTGVFYGYTF.

The chain uses TRBV11-3 and TRBJ1-6; D unresolved. V lost 0 bases, J lost 7 bases, and 4 bases lay in between. Germline V gives CDR1 SGHNT, CDR2 YENEEA. This CDR3 contains 13 residues. The DNA of the CDR3 is TGTGCCAGCAGCTTAGATCTGAATTCACCCCTCCACTTT. Protein product: CASSLDLNSPLHF.

J is TRBJ1-1 and V is TRBV7-3; TRBD1 is a possible D gene (5 bases). Trimming left V 0 bases short and J 5 bases short, with 13 bases between. The CDR3 totals 15 residues. Germline V CDR1 and CDR2: SGHTA, FQGTGA. The CDR3 here is CASSLTSSGITEAFF. In nucleotides, the CDR3 is TGTGCCAGCAGCTTAACAAGCTCAGGGATTACTGAAGCTTTCTTT.

This clone was seen only once. V and J are TRBV6-5 and TRBJ1-5; D gene unclear. V was clipped by 2 bases and J by 3 bases, with 8 bases between them. The CDR3 sequence is 14 residues long. Germline loops: CDR1 MNHEY, CDR2 SVGAGI. CDR3 bases: TGTGCCAGCAGTTACCCGAGGTTCAATCAGCCCCAGCATTTT. Translating gives CASSYPRFNQPQHF.

The V and J genes are TRBV3-1 (or the pseudogene TRBV3-2) and TRBJ1-4; maybe TRBD1 (5 bases). Germline V gene lookup returns CDR1 LGHDT and CDR2 YNNKEL (reference sequence). Trimming took off 3 bases at V and 2 bases at J, with 16 bases between the two ends. The CDR3 runs 17 residues. DNA of the CDR3: TGTGCCAGCAGCCACTTCGCAGGGTTAGGCACTAATGAAAAACTGTTTTTT. As protein: CASSHFAGLGTNEKLFF.

The V and J genes are TRBV7-9 and TRBJ1-2; D ambiguous. Trimming pared 5 bases from V and 0 bases from J, leaving 16 bases between. The CDR3 is made up of 16 amino acids. Germline CDR1 SEHNR, CDR2 FQNEAQ (reference sequence). CDR3 DNA sequence: TGTGCCAGCAGCCAAATCTATGACAAACCTAACTATGGCTACACCTTC. This gives the protein CASSQIYDKPNYGYTF.